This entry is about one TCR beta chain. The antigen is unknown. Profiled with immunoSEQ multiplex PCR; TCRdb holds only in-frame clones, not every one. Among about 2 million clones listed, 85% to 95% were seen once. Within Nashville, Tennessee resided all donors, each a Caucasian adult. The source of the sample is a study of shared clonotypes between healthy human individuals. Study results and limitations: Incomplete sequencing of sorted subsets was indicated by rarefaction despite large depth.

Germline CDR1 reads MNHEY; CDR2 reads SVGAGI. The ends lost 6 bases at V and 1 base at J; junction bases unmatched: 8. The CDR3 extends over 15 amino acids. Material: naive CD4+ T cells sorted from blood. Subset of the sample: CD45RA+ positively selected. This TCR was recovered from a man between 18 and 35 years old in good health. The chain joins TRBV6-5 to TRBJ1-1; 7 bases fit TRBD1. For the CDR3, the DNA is TGTGCCAGCAGCCTTACGGACAGGACGAACACTGAAGCTTTCTTT. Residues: CASSLTDRTNTEAFF.